This is a list of T cell receptor beta chains from one sample in a study of human T cells and chemical hapten exposure. From the RACE reads, TCRdb called clonotypes with MiXCR, one entry per CDR3 protein. The table includes about 81,000 distinct CDR3 sequences, under 9% detected once. This specimen consisted of whole blood, obtained in connection with sensitization to the hapten diphenylcyclopropenone (DPC). The receptors were gathered from a woman in her twenties or thirties with alopecia areata. Some clones in this sample may be carry-over from other donors' samples. Both conserved end residues are trimmed from each CDR3. The order of the fields is clone size, V gene, J gene, CDR3 protein. Clone size is shown for a subset of rows, as once, few, many or a class of expanded clone.

>few|TRBV6-6|TRBJ2-2
ASREGASPNTGELF
>few|TRBV2|TRBJ2-7
ASSEAIDRTYEQY
>-|TRBV7-6|TRBJ2-7
ASSFDLAGEQY
>many|TRBV11-3|TRBJ2-3
ASSFGAAPIDTQY
>many|TRBV6-2/TRBV6-3|TRBJ1-1
ASSPNTEAF
>many|TRBV7-8|TRBJ2-3
ASSLFRYGETTDTQY
>-|TRBV20-1|TRBJ2-5
SARGDRAETQY
>once|TRBV3-1|TRBJ1-2
ASSQGTGIYGYT
>many|TRBV18|TRBJ1-2
ASSPLNSGACT
>-|TRBV7-2|TRBJ1-1
ASSKGLLNTEAF
>-|TRBV6-5|TRBJ2-3
ASSYTKRAGMGTQY